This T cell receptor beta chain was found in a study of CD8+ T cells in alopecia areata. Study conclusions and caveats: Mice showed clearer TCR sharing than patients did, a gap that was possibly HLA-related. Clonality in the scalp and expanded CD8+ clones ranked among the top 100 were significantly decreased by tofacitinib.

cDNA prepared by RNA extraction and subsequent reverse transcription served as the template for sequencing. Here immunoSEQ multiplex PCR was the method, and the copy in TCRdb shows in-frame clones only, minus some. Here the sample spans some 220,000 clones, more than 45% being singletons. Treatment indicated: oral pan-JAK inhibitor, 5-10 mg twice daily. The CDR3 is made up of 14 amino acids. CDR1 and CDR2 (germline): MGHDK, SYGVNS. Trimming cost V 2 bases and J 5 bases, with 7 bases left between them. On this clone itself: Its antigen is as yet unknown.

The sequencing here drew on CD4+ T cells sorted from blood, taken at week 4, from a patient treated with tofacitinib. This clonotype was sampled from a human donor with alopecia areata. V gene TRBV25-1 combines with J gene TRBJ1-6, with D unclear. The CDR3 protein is CASSEDTNNSPLHF. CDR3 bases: TGTGCCAGCAGTGAAGACACCAATAATTCACCCCTCCACTTT. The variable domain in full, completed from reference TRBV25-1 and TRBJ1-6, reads EADIYQTPRYLVIGTGKKITLECSQTMGHDKMYWYQQDPGMELHLIHYSYGVNSTEKGDLSSESTVSRIRTEHFPLTLESARPSHTSQYLCASSEDTNNSPLHFGNGTRLTVT.